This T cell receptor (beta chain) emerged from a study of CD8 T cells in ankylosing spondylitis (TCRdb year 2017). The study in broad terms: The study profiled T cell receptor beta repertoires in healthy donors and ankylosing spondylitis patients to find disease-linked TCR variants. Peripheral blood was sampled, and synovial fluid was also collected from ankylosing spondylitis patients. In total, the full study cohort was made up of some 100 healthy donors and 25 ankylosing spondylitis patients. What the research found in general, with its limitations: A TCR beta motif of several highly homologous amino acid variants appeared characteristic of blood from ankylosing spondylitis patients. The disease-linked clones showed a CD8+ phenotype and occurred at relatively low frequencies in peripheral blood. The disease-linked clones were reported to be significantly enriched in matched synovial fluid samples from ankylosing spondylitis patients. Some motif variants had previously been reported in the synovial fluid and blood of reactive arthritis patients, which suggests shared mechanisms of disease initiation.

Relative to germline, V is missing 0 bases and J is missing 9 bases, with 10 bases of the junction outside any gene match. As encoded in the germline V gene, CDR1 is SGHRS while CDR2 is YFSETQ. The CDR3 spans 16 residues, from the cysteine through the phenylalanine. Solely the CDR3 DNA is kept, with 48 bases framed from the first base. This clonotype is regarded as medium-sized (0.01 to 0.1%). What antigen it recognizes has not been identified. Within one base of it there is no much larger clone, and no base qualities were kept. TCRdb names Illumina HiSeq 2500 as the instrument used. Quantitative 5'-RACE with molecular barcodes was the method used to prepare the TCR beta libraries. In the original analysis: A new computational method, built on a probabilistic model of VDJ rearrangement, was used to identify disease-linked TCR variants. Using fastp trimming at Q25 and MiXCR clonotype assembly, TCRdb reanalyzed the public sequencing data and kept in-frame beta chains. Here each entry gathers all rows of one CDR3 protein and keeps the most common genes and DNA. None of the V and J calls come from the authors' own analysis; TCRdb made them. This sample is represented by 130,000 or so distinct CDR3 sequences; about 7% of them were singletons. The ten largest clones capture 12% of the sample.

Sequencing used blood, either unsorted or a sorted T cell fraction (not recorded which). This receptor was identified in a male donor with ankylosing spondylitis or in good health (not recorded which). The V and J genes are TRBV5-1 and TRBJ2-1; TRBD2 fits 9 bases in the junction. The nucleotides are TGCGCCAGCAGCTTGGGGAGCGGGGGGCTGTATAGTGAGCAGTTCTTC. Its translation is CASSLGSGGLYSEQFF.